The T cell receptor (beta chain) described here comes from a study of identical twins. Findings of the study overall: The presence of invariant MAIT and iNKT cells could partly confound analyses of zero-insertion sequences. Insertions were fewer in abundant cord blood beta clonotypes, whereas memory repertoires showed none of this pattern.

Germline V CDR1 and CDR2: DFQATT, SNEGSKA (reference sequence). V lost 2 bases and J 5 bases, leaving 9 bases between the germline ends. The CDR3 totals 12 residues. TCRdb reanalysed the 5' RACE reads using MiXCR and keeps one entry per CDR3 protein. The data hold 450,000 or so distinct CDR3 sequences, with 24% observed a single time. In regard to this clonotype: Its antigen is as yet unknown.

The data also belong to a second study, concerning T cells expressing NK-cell markers. From that second work: Sorted CD3+CD56-NKG2C+, CD3+CD56+NKG2C- and CD3+CD56+NKG2C+ T cells were the source of the TCR beta repertoires.

The sequence came from a woman aged 18-35 years in good health. The source material was CD4+ T cells sorted from blood. This chain joins TRBV20-1 and TRBJ2-5; D unresolved. CDR3 in amino acids: CSARPGDETQYF. The CDR3 bases are TGCAGTGCTAGACCCGGTGACGAGACCCAGTACTTC.